A single sample is the source of the 3 T cell receptor beta chains below, sequenced in a study of identical twins. TCRdb analysed the 5' RACE reads with MiXCR anew, one entry per CDR3 protein. The sample yields 150,000 or so distinct CDR3 sequences, roughly 3.3% seen once. The material sequenced was memory T cells sorted from blood. Receptors originate from a man aged 18 to 30 in good health.

This clonotype was seen at least ten times. This chain uses TRBV19 with TRBJ2-2, with TRBD1 matching 7 bases. This CDR3 is 14 amino acids long. V lost 6 bases to trimming and J lost 6 bases; unmatched junction nucleotides: 7. Germline assignment: CDR1 LNHDA and CDR2 SQIVND (reference sequence). The CDR3, as DNA: TGTGCCAGTAGACCGACAGGGTCGTCCGGGGAGCTGTTTTTT. It encodes CASRPTGSSGELFF.

This chain joins TRBV7-2 and TRBJ1-1; D not resolved. Trimming took off 2 bases at V and 8 bases at J, with 15 bases between the two ends. Germline CDR1 reads SGHTA; CDR2 reads FQGNSA. This CDR3 is built from 14 residues. The CDR3 DNA follows: TGTGCCAGCAGCTTAAACGGTGGCCTGGGGGAAGCTTTCTTT. It specifies CASSLNGGLGEAFF.

The rearrangement uses TRBV3-1 and TRBJ2-1; no clear D gene. V dropped 8 bases and J dropped 5 bases, with 13 bases sitting between them. The CDR3 length is 13 residues. Per germline, CDR1 LGHDT and CDR2 YNNKEL (reference sequence). The CDR3 reads CASANRGHNEQFF. The CDR3 nucleotides read TGTGCCAGCGCGAATCGCGGCCACAATGAGCAGTTCTTC.